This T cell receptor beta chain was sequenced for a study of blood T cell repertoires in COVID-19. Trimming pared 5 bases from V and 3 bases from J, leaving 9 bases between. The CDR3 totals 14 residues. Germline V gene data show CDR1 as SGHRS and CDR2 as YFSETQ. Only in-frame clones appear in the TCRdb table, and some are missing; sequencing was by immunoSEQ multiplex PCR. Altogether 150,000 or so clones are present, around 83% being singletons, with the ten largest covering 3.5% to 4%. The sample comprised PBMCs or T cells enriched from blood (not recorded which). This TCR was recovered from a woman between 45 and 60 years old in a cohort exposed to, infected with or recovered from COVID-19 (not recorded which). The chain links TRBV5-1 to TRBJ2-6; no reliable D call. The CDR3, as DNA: TGCGCCAGCAGTCCGGGTGGTGGGGCCAACGTCCTGACTTTC. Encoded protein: CASSPGGGANVLTF. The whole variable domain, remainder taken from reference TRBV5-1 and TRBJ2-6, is KAGVTQTPRYLIKTRGQQVTLSCSPISGHRSVSWYQQTPGQGLQFLFEYFSETQRNKGNFPGRFSGRQFSNSRSEMNVSTLELGDSALYLCASSPGGGANVLTFGAGSRLTVL.